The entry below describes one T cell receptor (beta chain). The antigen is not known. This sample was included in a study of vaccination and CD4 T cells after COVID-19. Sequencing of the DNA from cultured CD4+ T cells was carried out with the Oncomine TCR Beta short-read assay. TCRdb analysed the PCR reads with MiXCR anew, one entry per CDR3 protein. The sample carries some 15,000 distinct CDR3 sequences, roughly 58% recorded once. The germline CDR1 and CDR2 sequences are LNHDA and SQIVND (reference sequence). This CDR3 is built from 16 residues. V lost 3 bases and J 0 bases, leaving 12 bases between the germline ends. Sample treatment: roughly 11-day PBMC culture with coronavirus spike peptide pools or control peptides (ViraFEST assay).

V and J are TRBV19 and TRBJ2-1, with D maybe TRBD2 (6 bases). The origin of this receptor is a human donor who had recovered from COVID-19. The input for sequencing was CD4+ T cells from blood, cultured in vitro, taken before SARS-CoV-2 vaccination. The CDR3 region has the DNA TGTGCCAGTAGTATTCTCGGGAGCCTCTCCTACAATGAGCAGTTCTTC. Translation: CASSILGSLSYNEQFF.